This is a list of T cell receptor beta chains from one sample in a study of PD-1 blockade in classical Hodgkin lymphoma. TCRdb's table, derived via immunoSEQ multiplex PCR, lists solely in-frame clones and lacks some. The sample holds fewer than 45,000 clones, less than 80% seen once. Here the sequenced sample was peripheral blood mononuclear cells (PBMCs), taken at baseline. The receptors were gathered from a human donor with classical Hodgkin lymphoma. The CDR3 runs from the conserved cysteine through the conserved F or W. The D gene is left open where the match is weak. Part of the rows lack a size; the others show once, few, many or a class for expanded clones.

D	V	J	size	CDR3	DNA
-	TRBV27	TRBJ1-1	-	CASIRTEGAEAFF	TGTGCCAGCATCAGGACGGAGGGGGCTGAAGCTTTCTTT
-	TRBV29-1	TRBJ2-1	-	CSAEGAAGARVEQFF	TGCAGCGCTGAGGGGGCGGCGGGAGCTCGAGTTGAGCAGTTCTTC
TRBD1	TRBV28	TRBJ1-4	-	CASSLRGGGAEKLFF	TGTGCCAGCAGTTTGAGGGGAGGGGGCGCTGAAAAACTGTTTTTT
TRBD2	TRBV5-4	TRBJ2-2	-	CASSLTSGRAGGTGELFF	TGTGCCAGCAGCTTGACTAGCGGGAGGGCCGGGGGCACCGGGGAGCTGTTTTTT
-	TRBV7-9	TRBJ2-7	-	CASSLAEGRPYEQYF	TGTGCCAGCAGCTTAGCCGAGGGCAGACCGTACGAGCAGTACTTC
-	TRBV7-6	TRBJ2-1	-	CASSPTLGEYNEQFF	TGTGCCAGCAGCCCGACACTGGGTGAATACAATGAGCAGTTCTTC
-	TRBV7-8	TRBJ1-5	-	CASSLGGSQPQHF	TGTGCCAGCAGCTTAGGGGGGTCTCAGCCCCAGCATTTT
-	TRBV4-2	TRBJ2-7	-	CASSPPSWEQYF	TGTGCCAGCAGCCCACCTTCATGGGAGCAGTACTTC
-	TRBV6-5	TRBJ1-1	few	CASSYSGVNTEAFF	TGTGCCAGCAGTTACTCAGGCGTGAACACTGAAGCTTTCTTT
TRBD1	TRBV14	TRBJ1-2	-	CASSQGLQTGSHYGYTF	TGTGCCAGCAGCCAAGGGCTCCAGACAGGGAGCCACTATGGCTACACCTTC
-	TRBV28	TRBJ2-1	-	CASSLRAGRQFF	TGTGCCAGCAGTTTACGGGCAGGTAGGCAGTTCTTC
-	TRBV5-1	TRBJ1-5	-	CASSPGRGGPYQPQHF	TGCGCCAGCAGCCCCGGAAGGGGGGGGCCCTATCAGCCCCAGCATTTT
-	TRBV19	TRBJ1-3	few	CASSSTGGNTIYF	TGTGCCAGTAGTTCTACGGGGGGAAACACCATATATTTT
-	TRBV11-3	TRBJ2-7	few	CASSLWRVDEQYF	TGTGCCAGCAGCTTATGGCGGGTCGACGAGCAGTACTTC
TRBD1	TRBV18	TRBJ1-3	-	CASSPPTGQGFAGNTIYF	TGTGCCAGCTCACCACCGACGGGACAGGGCTTCGCTGGAAACACCATATATTTT
TRBD2	TRBV4-2	TRBJ2-1	-	CASSQEFASGFYNEQLF	TGTGCCAGCAGCCAAGAATTCGCTAGCGGGTTCTACAATGAGCAGCTCTTC
TRBD2	TRBV11-2	TRBJ2-3	-	CASSRGLAVSSDTQYF	TGTGCCAGCAGCCGCGGACTAGCGGTTTCCTCGGATACGCAGTATTTT
-	TRBV15	TRBJ2-1	-	CATSSAAGGAYNEQFF	TGTGCCACCAGCTCCGCAGCGGGTGGGGCCTACAATGAGCAGTTCTTC
-	TRBV11-3	TRBJ2-3	-	CASSLGGTDTQYF	TGTGCCAGCAGCTTAGGAGGCACAGATACGCAGTATTTT
-	TRBV9	TRBJ2-5	-	CASSVGGEETQYF	TGTGCCAGCAGCGTAGGAGGGGAAGAGACCCAGTACTTC
-	TRBV4-3	TRBJ1-3	-	CASSQDQASGNTIYF	TGCGCCAGCAGCCAAGATCAGGCCTCTGGAAACACCATATATTTT
-	TRBV7-9	TRBJ2-7	-	CASSHPGTSYEQYF	TGTGCCAGCAGCCATCCAGGGACCTCCTACGAGCAGTACTTC
-	TRBV27	TRBJ2-6	-	CASSLLFPSGANVLTF	TGTGCCAGCAGTTTATTATTCCCCTCTGGGGCCAACGTCCTGACTTTC
-	TRBV9	TRBJ1-5	-	CASSTGPLRPQHF	TGTGCCAGCAGCACCGGGCCGCTGAGGCCCCAGCATTTT
-	TRBV7-9	TRBJ2-3	-	CASSLALITRPDTQYF	TGTGCCAGCAGCTTAGCGCTAATCACTAGGCCAGATACGCAGTATTTT
TRBD1	TRBV20-1	TRBJ1-2	many	CSAGQGYGYTF	TGCAGTGCTGGACAGGGTTATGGCTACACCTTC
TRBD2	TRBV5-4	TRBJ2-5	-	CASSLSPAGVGETQYF	TGTGCCAGCAGCTTGTCCCCAGCGGGAGTGGGGGAGACCCAGTACTTC
TRBD1	TRBV7-2	TRBJ1-2	-	CASSPTGEAGGYTF	TGTGCCAGCAGTCCTACAGGGGAGGCGGGTGGCTACACCTTC
-	TRBV7-9	TRBJ2-7	-	CASSLAPAGGYEQYF	TGTGCCAGCAGCTTAGCCCCGGCAGGGGGGTACGAGCAGTACTTC
-	TRBV28	TRBJ2-1	-	CASSLPYNEQFF	TGTGCCAGCAGTTTACCCTACAATGAGCAGTTCTTC
-	TRBV27	TRBJ1-5	-	CASRRDDSNQPQHF	TGTGCCAGCAGAAGGGACGACAGCAATCAGCCCCAGCATTTT
-	TRBV28	TRBJ1-3	once	CASSLGGVGNTIYF	TGTGCCAGCAGTTTGGGAGGGGTAGGAAACACCATATATTTT
-	TRBV15	TRBJ2-1	few	CATSRETATRSYNEQFF	TGTGCCACCAGCAGAGAAACGGCCACTCGGTCCTACAATGAGCAGTTCTTC
-	TRBV19	TRBJ1-5	many	CASSRPGPYSNQPQHF	TGTGCCAGTAGTCGGCCAGGTCCCTATAGCAATCAGCCCCAGCATTTT
-	TRBV6-5	TRBJ2-2	few	CASRRAGNTGELFF	TGTGCCAGCCGGAGGGCAGGGAACACCGGGGAGCTGTTTTTT
-	TRBV5-4	TRBJ2-5	once	CASSQVSGQGVPETQYF	TGTGCCAGCAGCCAAGTGTCGGGCCAGGGCGTTCCGGAGACCCAGTACTTC
-	TRBV18	TRBJ1-1	-	CASSLAWDTEAFF	TGTGCCAGCTCGCTCGCATGGGACACTGAAGCTTTCTTT
-	TRBV7-6	TRBJ2-7	few	CASSSGPNYEQYF	TGTGCCAGCAGCTCCGGGCCGAACTACGAGCAGTACTTC
TRBD2	TRBV7-2	TRBJ2-1	-	CASSQGLARVNEQFF	TGTGCCAGCAGCCAGGGACTAGCGAGAGTCAATGAGCAGTTCTTC
TRBD1	TRBV5-6	TRBJ1-1	-	CASSHYIRRQGWGNTEAFF	TGTGCCAGCAGCCATTACATCAGGCGACAGGGGTGGGGAAACACTGAAGCTTTCTTT
-	TRBV19	TRBJ2-2	-	CASSILTGHGELFF	TGTGCCAGTAGTATCCTTACAGGACACGGGGAGCTGTTTTTT
TRBD2	TRBV7-6	TRBJ2-1	-	CASSPVGEGRSYEQFF	TGTGCCAGCTCCCCTGTAGGGGAGGGCCGTAGCTATGAGCAGTTCTTC
-	TRBV9	TRBJ1-3	-	CASSVGTYSGNTIYF	TGTGCCAGCAGCGTTGGGACTTACTCTGGAAACACCATATATTTT
-	TRBV6-6	TRBJ1-4	-	CASVSIGITNEKLFF	TGTGCCAGCGTGAGCATAGGCATTACTAATGAAAAACTGTTTTTT
TRBD1	TRBV5-1	TRBJ1-1	-	CASSLRGQGAGMNTEAFF	TGCGCCAGCAGCTTGCGGGGACAGGGGGCAGGTATGAACACTGAAGCTTTCTTT
TRBD1	TRBV27	TRBJ1-2	-	CASRPGQGASRLGYTF	TGTGCCAGCAGACCGGGACAGGGGGCCTCCCGCCTCGGCTACACCTTC
TRBD2	TRBV28	TRBJ2-7	-	CASSLYLAGAEQYF	TGTGCCAGCAGTTTATACCTAGCGGGAGCAGAGCAGTACTTC
-	TRBV2	TRBJ2-7	once	CASSAGEDEQYF	TGTGCCAGCAGTGCGGGTGAAGACGAGCAGTACTTC
TRBD2	TRBV7-8	TRBJ2-7	-	CASSFREGSYEQYF	TGTGCCAGCAGCTTCAGGGAGGGCTCCTACGAGCAGTACTTC
-	TRBV6-5	TRBJ2-7	-	CASSYGQGGGYEQYF	TGTGCCAGCAGTTACGGGCAGGGAGGCGGTTACGAGCAGTACTTC
TRBD2	TRBV7-2	TRBJ2-1	once	CASSFGLVTEQFF	TGTGCCAGCAGCTTTGGACTAGTTACTGAGCAGTTCTTC
-	TRBV5-4	TRBJ1-1	-	CASSLWVGANTEAFF	TGTGCCAGCAGCTTGTGGGTGGGGGCGAACACTGAAGCTTTCTTT
-	TRBV29-1	TRBJ2-3	once	CSVVSSSTDTQYF	TGCAGCGTTGTTTCTAGCAGCACAGATACGCAGTATTTT